This T cell receptor beta chain came from a study of cytomegalovirus exposure and HLA in healthy donors. At the level of the study: The early release's HLA-typed donors yielded roughly 85 million unique TCRs.

Both 60 Vbeta primers and 13 Jbeta primers went into the PCR. Sequencing was performed with immunoSEQ multiplex PCR; in TCRdb, only in-frame clones are kept and a portion is missing. Altogether about 36,000 clones are present, over 60% being singletons, with the ten largest covering over 6.5%. Study findings and constraints: Available immune exposure information covered CMV serostatus only.

The V gene lost 9 bases and the J gene lost 4 bases, with 15 bases spanning the gap. CDR3 length: 13 residues. The germline V gene encodes CDR1 MDHEN and CDR2 SYDVKM. As regards this clone: Its specificity is not known.

The specimen was PBMCs. The sequence was obtained from a man between 25 and 39 years old in good health and CMV-seronegative. The gene calls are TRBV28 and TRBJ1-1; D call uncertain. The CDR3 loop is CASGRPRGTEAFF. In DNA, the CDR3 is TGTGCCAGTGGACGGCCTCGGGGCACTGAAGCTTTCTTT. The full variable domain, its missing parts supplied by reference TRBV28 and TRBJ1-1, is DVKVTQSSRYLVKRTGEKVFLECVQDMDHENMFWYRQDPGLGLRLIYFSYDVKMKEKGDIPEGYSVSREKKERFSLILESASTNQTSMYLCASGRPRGTEAFFGQGTRLTVV.